Included here is one T cell receptor (beta chain) sequence, with context. Its antigen remains unidentified. The CDR3 is made up of 13 amino acids. Germline V gene lookup returns CDR1 MNHEY and CDR2 SMNVEV (reference sequence). Trimming cost V 7 bases and J 5 bases, with 11 bases left between them. Generated by immunoSEQ multiplex PCR, the TCRdb table keeps only in-frame clones and is missing some. The sample consists of about 2.1 million clones, about 93% of them appearing once. CD8 cells regarded as naive lacked CD45RO, were positively chosen for CCR7, and omitted terminally differentiated effector memory CD45RA+ cells. These data originate in a study of shared clonotypes between healthy human individuals. Study-wide results and limits: It was anticipated that sequencing depth would influence how many clonotypes donors shared. Unshared clonotypes carried lower generation probabilities than those common to all four donors.

The sample taken for sequencing was naive CD8+ T cells from PBMCs. The clonotype originates from a young man in good health. Some clones in this sample may be carry-over from other donors' samples. The V gene is TRBV27, the J gene TRBJ2-2; possible D gene TRBD2, 6 bases. In DNA form, the CDR3 reads TGTGCCAGCACCTTGGGGGGTACCGGGGAGCTGTTTTTT. As protein: CASTLGGTGELFF.